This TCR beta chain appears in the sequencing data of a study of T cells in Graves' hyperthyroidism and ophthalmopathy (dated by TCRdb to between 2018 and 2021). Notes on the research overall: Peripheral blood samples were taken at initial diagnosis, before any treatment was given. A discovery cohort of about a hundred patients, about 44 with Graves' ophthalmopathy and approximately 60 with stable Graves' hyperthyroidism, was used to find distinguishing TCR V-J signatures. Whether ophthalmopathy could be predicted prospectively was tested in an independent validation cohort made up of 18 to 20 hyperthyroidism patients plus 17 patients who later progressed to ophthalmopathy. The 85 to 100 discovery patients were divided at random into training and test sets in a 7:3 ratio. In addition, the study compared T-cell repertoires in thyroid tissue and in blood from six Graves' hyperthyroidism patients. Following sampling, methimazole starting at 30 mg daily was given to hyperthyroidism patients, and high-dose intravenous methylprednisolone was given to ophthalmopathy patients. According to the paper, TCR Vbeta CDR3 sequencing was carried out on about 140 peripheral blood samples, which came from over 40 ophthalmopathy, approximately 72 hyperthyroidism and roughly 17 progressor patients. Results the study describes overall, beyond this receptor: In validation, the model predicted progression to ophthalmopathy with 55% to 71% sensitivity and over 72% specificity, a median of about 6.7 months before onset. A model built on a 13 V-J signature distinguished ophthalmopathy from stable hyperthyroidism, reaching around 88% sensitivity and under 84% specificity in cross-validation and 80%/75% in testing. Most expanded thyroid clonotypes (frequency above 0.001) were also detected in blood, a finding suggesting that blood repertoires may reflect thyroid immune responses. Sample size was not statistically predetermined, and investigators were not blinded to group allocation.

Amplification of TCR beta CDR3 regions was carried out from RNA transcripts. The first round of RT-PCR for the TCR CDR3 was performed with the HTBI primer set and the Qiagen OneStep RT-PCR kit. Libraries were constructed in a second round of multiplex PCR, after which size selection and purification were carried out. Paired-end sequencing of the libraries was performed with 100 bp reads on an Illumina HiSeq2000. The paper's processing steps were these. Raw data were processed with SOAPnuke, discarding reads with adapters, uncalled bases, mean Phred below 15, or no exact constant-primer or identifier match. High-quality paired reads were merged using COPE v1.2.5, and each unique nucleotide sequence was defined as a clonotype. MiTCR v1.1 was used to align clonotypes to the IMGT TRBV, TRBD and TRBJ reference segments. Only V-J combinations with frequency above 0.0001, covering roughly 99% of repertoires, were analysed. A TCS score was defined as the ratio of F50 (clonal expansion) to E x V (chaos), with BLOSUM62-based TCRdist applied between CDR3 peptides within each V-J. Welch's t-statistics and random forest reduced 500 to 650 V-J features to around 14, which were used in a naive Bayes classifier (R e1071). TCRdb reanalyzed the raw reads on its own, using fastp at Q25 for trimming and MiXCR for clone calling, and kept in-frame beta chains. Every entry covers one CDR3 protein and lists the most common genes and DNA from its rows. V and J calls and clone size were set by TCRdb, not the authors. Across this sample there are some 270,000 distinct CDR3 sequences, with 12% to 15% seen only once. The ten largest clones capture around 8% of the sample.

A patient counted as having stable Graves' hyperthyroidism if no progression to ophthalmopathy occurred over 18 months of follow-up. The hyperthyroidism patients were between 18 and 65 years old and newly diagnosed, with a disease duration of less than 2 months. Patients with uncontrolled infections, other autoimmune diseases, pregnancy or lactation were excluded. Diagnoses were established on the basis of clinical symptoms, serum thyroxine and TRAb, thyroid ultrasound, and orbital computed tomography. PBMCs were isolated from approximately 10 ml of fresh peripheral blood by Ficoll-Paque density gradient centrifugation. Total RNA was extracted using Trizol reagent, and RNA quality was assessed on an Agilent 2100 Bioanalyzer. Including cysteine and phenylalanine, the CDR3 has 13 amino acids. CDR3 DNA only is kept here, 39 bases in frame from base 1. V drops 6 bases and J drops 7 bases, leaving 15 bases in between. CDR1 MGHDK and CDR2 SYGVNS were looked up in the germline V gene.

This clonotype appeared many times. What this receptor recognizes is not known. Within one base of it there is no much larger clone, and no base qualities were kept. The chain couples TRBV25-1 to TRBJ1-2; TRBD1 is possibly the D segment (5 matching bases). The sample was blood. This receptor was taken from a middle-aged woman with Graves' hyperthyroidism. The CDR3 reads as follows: CASRGGHASGYTF. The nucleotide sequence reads TGTGCCAGCAGGGGAGGACACGCCAGTGGCTACACCTTC.